The T cell receptor (beta chain) under discussion was sequenced for a study of Graves' ophthalmopathy and Graves' hyperthyroidism. Between the trimmed V and J ends, which lost 6 bases and 4 bases, there was a span of 6 bases. The CDR3 contains 10 residues. The germline CDR1 and CDR2 sequences are DFQATT and SNEGSKA (reference sequence). The study amplified TCR beta CDR3 regions using RNA transcripts. The workflow started with a first-round RT-PCR run with HTBI primers and then moved on to a second-round multiplex PCR. TCRdb redid the calling of the multiplex PCR reads with MiXCR, one entry per CDR3 protein. The repertoire includes 40,000 or so distinct CDR3 sequences, about 50% of them detected once, and roughly 24% sits in the top ten.

Sequencing was done on a sample of peripheral blood. This rearrangement joins TRBV20-1 to TRBJ1-1; tentatively, D is TRBD1 (6 bases). The receptor's source is an adult woman with stable Graves' hyperthyroidism. The CDR3 protein is CSAGGTEAFF. The DNA of the CDR3 is TGCAGTGCAGGGGGCACTGAAGCTTTCTTT.